The 30 T cell receptor beta chains below were found in one sample sequenced in a study of control samples from healthy donors and cancer patients. Method: immunoSEQ multiplex PCR; TCRdb's copy keeps in-frame clones and lacks some. The table records about 150,000 clones, about 94% of them present only once. What was sequenced was blood. The receptors come from a man aged 35-49 years in good health.

The V and J genes are TRBV28 and TRBJ1-1, with 9 nucleotides matching TRBD1. Germline-derived CDR1 and CDR2 are MDHEN and SYDVKM. Trimming cost V 7 bases and J 1 base; bases outside gene matches: 4. The CDR3 is 14 residues long. For the CDR3, the DNA is TGTGCCAGCAAGGGACAGGGACCGAACACTGAAGCTTTCTTT. Amino acid sequence: CASKGQGPNTEAFF.

In this sample, this clone turned up once. The genes are TRBV27 and TRBJ1-2, with 8 bases aligning to TRBD1. The CDR3 runs to 14 residues. Germline loops: CDR1 MNHEY, CDR2 SMNVEV (reference sequence). Losses at the gene ends were 4 bases for V and 4 bases for J; bases not matched to a gene: 5. CDR3 sequence reads: CASSSPGQVYGYTF. In nucleotides, the CDR3 is TGTGCCAGCAGTTCGCCGGGACAGGTCTATGGCTACACCTTC.

The gene calls are TRBV5-4 and TRBJ2-3; 16 bases line up with TRBD2. With 5 bases clipped from V and 4 bases from J, the junction kept 16 bases outside the gene matches. Germline lookup yields CDR1 SGHNT and CDR2 YYREEE (reference sequence). The CDR3 has 20 amino acids. The CDR3 DNA follows: TGTGCCAGCAGTTTGAATTTCAAAGCCGGGACTAGCGGGGGGGCAGATACGCAGTATTTT. It translates to CASSLNFKAGTSGGADTQYF.

The chain has TRBV30 and TRBJ1-3; no reliable D call. Between the trimmed V and J ends, which lost 6 bases and 1 base, there was a span of 10 bases. Germline V lookup: CDR1 GTSNPN, CDR2 SVGIG (reference sequence). CDR3 length equals 13 residues. CDR3 nucleotides: TGTGCCTGCGGCCGGCGGTCTGGAAACACCATATATTTT. Amino acid sequence: CACGRRSGNTIYF.

The chain links TRBV21-1 to TRBJ1-5. TRBV21-1 is reported as a pseudogene. This CDR3 spans 15 amino acids. The CDR3 sequence is CASSKAPIPDQPQHF. CDR3 sequence (DNA): TGTGCCAGCAGCAAAGCCCCCATCCCCGATCAGCCCCAGCATTTT.

The rearrangement links TRBV7-8 to TRBJ1-2; D unresolved. From germline, CDR1 is SGHVS and CDR2 FQNEAQ. With 3 bases removed from V and 4 bases from J, the gap between germline ends came to 15 bases. The CDR3 runs to 15 residues. This chain's CDR3 is CASSFTTPEGYGYTF. The CDR3 nucleotides read TGTGCCAGCAGCTTTACGACTCCCGAGGGCTATGGCTACACCTTC.

The chain employs TRBV2 and TRBJ2-1; D ambiguous. This CDR3 region has 11 residues. Germline CDR1 is SNHLY and CDR2 is FYNNEI. Trimming took off 6 bases at V and 6 bases at J, with 6 bases between the two ends. In nucleotides, the CDR3 is TGTGCCAGCAGGAGAAGCAATGAGCAGTTCTTC. It specifies CASRRSNEQFF. The full variable domain, with the rest looked up from reference TRBV2 and TRBJ2-1, is EPEVTQTPSHQVTQMGQEVILRCVPISNHLYFYWYRQILGQKVEFLVSFYNNEISEKSEIFDDQFSVERPDGSNFTLKIRSTKLEDSAMYFCASRRSNEQFFGPGTRLTVL.

The gene calls are TRBV18 and TRBJ2-7, with 8 bases lining up with TRBD1. The CDR3 consists of 14 residues. Germline trimming cut 3 bases from V and 2 bases from J; bases unmatched to any gene: 3. CDR1 is KGHSH, CDR2 LQKENI, per germline. This CDR3 is CASSPEDRAYEQYF. In DNA, the CDR3 is TGTGCCAGCTCACCTGAGGACAGGGCCTACGAGCAGTACTTC.

The V and J genes are TRBV5-1 and TRBJ1-3; TRBD1 matches at 7 bases. V trimming: 3 bases; J trimming: 3 bases; junction bases outside the gene matches: 6. The CDR3 totals 15 residues. In germline, CDR1 is SGHRS, CDR2 YFSETQ. The DNA for the CDR3 is TGCGCCAGCAGCTCTTACAGGGGTGGTGGAAACACCATATATTTT. It yields the protein CASSSYRGGGNTIYF. The variable domain in full, completed from reference TRBV5-1 and TRBJ1-3, reads KAGVTQTPRYLIKTRGQQVTLSCSPISGHRSVSWYQQTPGQGLQFLFEYFSETQRNKGNFPGRFSGRQFSNSRSEMNVSTLELGDSALYLCASSSYRGGGNTIYFGEGSWLTVV.

CDR3 nucleotide sequence: TGTGCCAGCAGCTTAGGAGTAGGGACAGCTAACTATGGCTACACCTTC. Its protein product is CASSLGVGTANYGYTF. The V call is TRBV7-9, the J call TRBJ1-2; 7 nucleotides match TRBD1. Germline CDR1 reads SEHNR; CDR2 reads FQNEAQ (reference sequence). The CDR3 runs to 16 residues. V trimming: 1 base; J trimming: 0 bases; junction bases outside the gene matches: 5.

This clone was seen once. The chain employs TRBV24-1 and TRBJ1-4; D remains ambiguous. The CDR3 covers 12 residues. The ends were cut back, 2 bases at V and 3 bases at J, with 0 bases in the middle. CDR1 KGHDR and CDR2 SFDVKD come from the germline V gene. For the CDR3, the DNA is TGTGCCACCAGTGATTCTAATGAAAAACTGTTTTTT. Its protein product is CATSDSNEKLFF.

The chain uses TRBV19 and TRBJ1-4; D might be TRBD1 (6 bases). The CDR3 is 15 residues long. Germline CDR1 and CDR2: LNHDA and SQIVND (reference sequence). The V end was cut by 5 bases, the J end by 4 bases, with 14 bases between. The CDR3 bases are TGTGCCAGTAGTCTACGGACAGCATTTAATGAAAAACTGTTTTTT. As protein: CASSLRTAFNEKLFF.

The rearrangement links TRBV19 to TRBJ1-1; D ambiguous. V was shortened by 0 bases and J by 1 base, with 9 bases between the two germline ends. The CDR3 covers 15 residues. Germline-derived CDR1 and CDR2 are LNHDA and SQIVND (reference sequence). Written as DNA, the CDR3 is TGTGCCAGTAGTATAGATGGTGGGTGGAACACTGAAGCTTTCTTT. This encodes CASSIDGGWNTEAFF.

This chain joins TRBV9 and TRBJ2-1; tentatively, D is TRBD2 (5 bases). In germline, CDR1 is SGDLS, CDR2 YYNGEE. The CDR3 has 14 residues. Deletions cut 5 bases from V and 1 base from J, with 10 bases between. The CDR3 loop is CASSGLLSYNEQFF. CDR3 sequence (DNA): TGTGCCAGCAGTGGACTGCTTTCCTACAATGAGCAGTTCTTC.

The chain uses TRBV5-8 and TRBJ1-5; D unresolved. CDR1 SGHTS and CDR2 YDEGEE come from the germline V gene. V dropped 5 bases and J dropped 0 bases, with 6 bases sitting between them. The CDR3 spans 13 residues. The CDR3 DNA reads as TGTGCCAGCAGGAGGTATAGCAATCAGCCCCAGCATTTT. It specifies CASRRYSNQPQHF.

J is TRBJ2-3 and V is TRBV2; 8 nucleotides match TRBD1. The V gene's germline CDR1 is SNHLY and CDR2 FYNNEI. The CDR3 is 16 residues long. CDR3 coding DNA: TGTGCGATAAGAGGGGAGGACAGGGTCGGTACAGATACGCAGTATTTT. It yields the protein CAIRGEDRVGTDTQYF.

This clone was seen only once. In the same sample, other DNA sequences code for this CDR3. J is TRBJ2-1 and V is TRBV5-1; D is possibly TRBD2 (6 bases). The V gene lost 0 bases and the J gene lost 2 bases, with 9 bases spanning the gap. Germline V lookup: CDR1 SGHRS, CDR2 YFSETQ. This CDR3 region has 15 residues. The CDR3 protein is CASSLDGGAYNEQFF. CDR3 nucleotide sequence: TGCGCCAGCAGCTTGGACGGGGGAGCCTACAATGAGCAGTTCTTC.

The rearrangement uses TRBV18 and TRBJ1-3; D not certain. The CDR3 length is 14 residues. V lost 3 bases and J 0 bases, leaving 6 bases between the germline ends. The V gene's germline CDR1 is KGHSH and CDR2 LQKENI. CDR3 coding DNA: TGTGCCAGCTCACCTACCCGCTCTGGAAACACCATATATTTT. Protein sequence: CASSPTRSGNTIYF.

Points on this clone: Distinct nucleotide sequences in the sample also encode this CDR3. The rearrangement links TRBV6-5 to TRBJ1-4; 8 positions match TRBD1. Germline CDR1 and CDR2: MNHEY and SVGAGI. Trimming removed 5 bases from V and 0 bases from J; junction bases left unmatched: 2. The CDR3 extends over 15 amino acids. The chain's CDR3 is CASSRQGSTNEKLFF. CDR3 DNA sequence: TGTGCCAGCAGTCGACAGGGGTCAACTAATGAAAAACTGTTTTTT.

The chain is built from TRBV4-1 and TRBJ2-3, with 8 positions matching TRBD2. The length of the CDR3 is 16 residues. Germline trimming cut 8 bases from V and 2 bases from J; bases unmatched to any gene: 12. Germline V gene lookup returns CDR1 MGHRA and CDR2 YSYEKL. CDR3 sequence (DNA): TGCGCCAGCGGCTCTGTGGGGCGGGGGGTCACAGATACGCAGTATTTT. This sequence encodes CASGSVGRGVTDTQYF.

This chain uses TRBV19 with TRBJ1-2, with a possible D match to TRBD1 (5 bases). V gave up 3 bases and J gave up 5 bases, with 13 bases separating them. Germline loops: CDR1 LNHDA, CDR2 SQIVND (reference sequence). This CDR3 is 14 amino acids long. Here the CDR3 reads CASSIEQGKYGYTF. The CDR3 DNA is TGTGCCAGTAGTATCGAGCAGGGAAAGTATGGCTACACCTTC.

V and J are TRBV6-1 and TRBJ2-6; TRBD1 is a possible D gene (6 bases). The germline V and J ends were trimmed by 3 bases and 0 bases, with 9 bases remaining between them. The CDR3 has 16 residues. Germline CDR1 is MNHNS and CDR2 is SASEGT. This CDR3 is CASSEGQISGANVLTF. The CDR3 DNA sequence: TGTGCCAGCAGTGAGGGACAAATCTCTGGGGCCAACGTCCTGACTTTC.

This rearrangement joins TRBV28 to TRBJ1-5; tentatively, D is TRBD1 (5 bases). The germline CDR1 and CDR2 sequences are MDHEN and SYDVKM. The CDR3 extends over 14 amino acids. The germline V and J ends were trimmed by 7 bases and 0 bases, with 10 bases remaining between them. DNA for the CDR3: TGTGCCAGCAACGGGGCGATTAGCAATCAGCCCCAGCATTTT. This codes for CASNGAISNQPQHF.

V usage is TRBV3-1 (or the pseudogene TRBV3-2) and J usage is TRBJ1-6; no firm D call. The CDR3 has 14 amino acids. V shed 2 bases and J shed 6 bases, with 8 bases lying between them. The V gene's germline CDR1 is LGHDT and CDR2 YNNKEL (reference sequence). CDR3 sequence reads: CASSQLVGNSPLHF. The CDR3 DNA sequence: TGTGCCAGCAGCCAACTAGTCGGTAATTCACCCCTCCACTTT.

J is TRBJ2-4 and V is TRBV5-4; a possible D gene is TRBD1 (6 bases). V was cut by 5 bases and J by 4 bases, with 13 bases left in between. The CDR3 loop spans 14 amino acids. CDR1 SGHNT and CDR2 YYREEE come from the germline V gene (reference sequence). The CDR3 loop reads CASRASGAKNIQYF. The DNA for the CDR3 is TGTGCCAGCAGGGCGTCAGGGGCAAAAAACATTCAGTACTTC.

V is TRBV20-1 and J is TRBJ1-1; weak D call: TRBD1 (6 bases). Germline lookup yields CDR1 DFQATT and CDR2 SNEGSKA (reference sequence). The V end was cut by 3 bases, the J end by 0 bases, with 8 bases between. The CDR3 length is 13 residues. The CDR3 bases are TGCAGTGCTAGTCAGGGGATGAACACTGAAGCTTTCTTT. It translates to CSASQGMNTEAFF.

The V gene is TRBV5-4, the J gene TRBJ2-1; D gene ambiguous. This CDR3 comprises 14 residues. Germline-derived CDR1 and CDR2 are SGHNT and YYREEE (reference sequence). V lost 4 bases, J lost 6 bases, and 14 bases lay in between. The CDR3 DNA follows: TGTGCCAGCAGCCCCCGGGCCCTGGTCAATGAGCAGTTCTTC. This gives the protein CASSPRALVNEQFF.

The V gene is TRBV2, the J gene TRBJ1-2, with D perhaps TRBD1 (5 bases). V gave up 6 bases and J gave up 4 bases, with 24 bases separating them. CDR1 is SNHLY and CDR2 is FYNNEI in the germline V gene. This CDR3 contains 17 residues. This chain's CDR3 is CASSPDRDGKRIYGYTF. DNA for the CDR3: TGTGCCAGCAGCCCCGACCGGGACGGGAAGAGGATCTATGGCTACACCTTC. Filled out from reference TRBV2 and TRBJ1-2, the complete variable domain reads EPEVTQTPSHQVTQMGQEVILRCVPISNHLYFYWYRQILGQKVEFLVSFYNNEISEKSEIFDDQFSVERPDGSNFTLKIRSTKLEDSAMYFCASSPDRDGKRIYGYTFGSGTRLTVV.

The CDR3 bases are TGTGCCAGCAGTGAAGGAGGGAAATGGGGTTCACCCCTCCACTTT. Protein: CASSEGGKWGSPLHF. The rearrangement links TRBV6-1 to TRBJ1-6; unclear D gene. Between the trimmed V and J ends, which lost 1 base and 9 bases, there was a span of 13 bases. The CDR3 contains 15 residues. Germline lookup yields CDR1 MNHNS and CDR2 SASEGT.

The gene calls are TRBV10-2 and TRBJ2-2, with D unresolved. This CDR3 comprises 15 residues. V gave up 5 bases and J gave up 2 bases, with 12 bases separating them. CDR1 is WSHSY and CDR2 is SAAADI in the germline V gene. For the CDR3, the DNA is TGCGCCAGCAGTTGGTTAAGTCTCAACACCGGGGAGCTGTTTTTT. Translated, it gives CASSWLSLNTGELFF.